The 8 T cell receptor beta chains below were found in one sample sequenced in a study of cytomegalovirus exposure and HLA in healthy donors. The PCR used 60 Vbeta and 13 Jbeta primers. Repertoires were generated with immunoSEQ multiplex PCR, while TCRdb's copy carries only in-frame clones and drops some. Seen here are more than 90,000 clones, approximately 80% observed once, and the top ten hold 4.2%. Sequencing was carried out using PBMCs. The receptors shown here come from a woman between 65 and 79 years old in good health and CMV-seropositive.

This chain links TRBV10-3 with TRBJ2-1, with D hard to call. The V and J ends lost 3 bases and 15 bases respectively, with 15 bases between them. The CDR3 is 12 residues long. Germline CDR1 ENHRY, CDR2 SYGVKD. DNA for the CDR3: TGTGCCATCAGTGATTTCGGCAACCTAGGGTTCTTC. Its protein is CAISDFGNLGFF.

The V call is TRBV7-9, the J call TRBJ2-3, with a weak D call TRBD2 (5 bases). Germline loops: CDR1 SEHNR, CDR2 FQNEAQ (reference sequence). The CDR3 loop spans 15 amino acids. V was trimmed by 2 bases and J by 4 bases, leaving 13 bases between them. In DNA, the CDR3 is TGTGCCAGCAGCTTAAGACTACCCCGGGCAGATACGCAGTATTTT. Translated: CASSLRLPRADTQYF.

J is TRBJ2-5 and V is TRBV2, with 11 bases aligning to TRBD2. Losses at the gene ends were 0 bases for V and 2 bases for J; bases not matched to a gene: 2. This CDR3 has 16 residues. CDR1 SNHLY and CDR2 FYNNEI come from the germline V gene. CDR3 protein: CASSEATSGRQETQYF. In nucleotides, the CDR3 is TGTGCCAGCAGTGAAGCAACTAGCGGGAGACAAGAGACCCAGTACTTC.

The chain recombines TRBV5-1 with TRBJ2-7; 11 bases line up with TRBD2. This CDR3 comprises 14 residues. Trimming at V came to 1 base and at J to 5 bases, leaving 2 bases not matched to a gene. From germline, CDR1 is SGHRS and CDR2 YFSETQ. The CDR3: CASSLTLAGDEQYF. The DNA of the CDR3 is TGCGCCAGCAGCTTGACACTAGCGGGAGACGAGCAGTACTTC.

V is TRBV11-2 and J is TRBJ2-7; TRBD2 matches 9 bases. The CDR3 has 15 residues. Germline CDR1 reads SGHAT; CDR2 reads FQNNGV. J was trimmed by 0 bases and V by 6 bases; bases with no gene match: 6. DNA of the CDR3: TGTGCCAGCAGACAGACAGCGGGAGGCTCCTACGAGCAGTACTTC. This sequence encodes CASRQTAGGSYEQYF.

The CDR3 DNA reads as TGCAGCGTGGGATCGGGGACAGGGAGCTCCTACGAGCAGTACTTC. Translated: CSVGSGTGSSYEQYF. V usage is TRBV29-1 and J usage is TRBJ2-7, with TRBD1 identical over 9 bases. The CDR3 covers 15 residues. Germline values: CDR1 SQVTM, CDR2 ANQGSEA. V was pared by 6 bases and J by 0 bases, with 9 bases of the junction left unmatched.

As concerns this clone: Here the CDR3 omits its conserved ending phenylalanine or tryptophan, so a read error is the likely source. V gene TRBV5-3 combines with J gene TRBJ2-7; weak D call: TRBD2 (6 bases). TRBV5-3 is an ORF, with its function uncertain. V lost 2 bases to trimming and J lost 2 bases, with 14 bases between them. The CDR3 is made up of 15 amino acids. The CDR3 region has the DNA TGTGCCAGAAGCTTTAGGTCGGGAGATGCCTACGAGCAGTACCTC. Translating it yields CARSFRSGDAYEQYL.

Regarding this clone: This CDR3 is also generated by other DNA sequences in the sample. The chain uses TRBV9 and TRBJ2-5; possible D gene TRBD2, 5 bases. Trimming shortened V by 0 bases and J by 2 bases, and 5 bases separated the two germline ends. This CDR3 region has 13 residues. CDR1 is SGDLS, CDR2 YYNGEE, per germline. The CDR3 sequence is CASSVAGQETQYF. CDR3 in DNA: TGTGCCAGCAGCGTAGCGGGACAAGAGACCCAGTACTTC.